What follows describes a single T cell receptor beta chain. No antigen is known for it. It was with 60 Vbeta and 13 Jbeta primers that the PCR ran. TCRdb's table, derived via immunoSEQ multiplex PCR, lists solely in-frame clones and lacks some. The data show approximately 140,000 clones, with around 90% seen just once and around 0.51% held by the top ten. The sample comes from a study of cytomegalovirus exposure and HLA in healthy donors. Study conclusions and caveats: Common viral pathogens (according to a later analysis) appeared linked to several of the most significant clusters. The study flagged around 150 TCR beta chains as cytomegalovirus-associated.

V dropped 4 bases and J dropped 2 bases, with 12 bases sitting between them. The CDR3 covers 15 residues. The germline V gene has CDR1 MNHNS and CDR2 SASEGT. The sequencing input was PBMCs. This chain uses TRBV6-1 with TRBJ1-5, with TRBD1 as a possible D gene (5 bases). This receptor was taken from a woman aged 40 to 55 in good health and CMV-seronegative. The CDR3 nucleotides read TGTGCCAGCAGTGTTAGGTTAGGGGGCAATCAGCCCCAGCATTTT. Its protein is CASSVRLGGNQPQHF.